This TCR beta chain was captured by sequencing in a study of long-term antiretroviral therapy in people with HIV. The immunoSEQ assay was v3.0, run at survey level. The data were produced by immunoSEQ multiplex PCR, yet TCRdb's version contains in-frame clones alone and is incomplete. Among about 28,000 clones, about four fifths were seen once, and the ten largest hold about 6.7%. The study used samples holding about 1-10 million cryopreserved PBMC before DNA extraction. The germline V gene has CDR1 MNHEY and CDR2 SMNVEV (reference sequence). This CDR3 has 12 residues. V dropped 3 bases and J dropped 4 bases, with 7 bases sitting between them.

The rearrangement uses TRBV27 and TRBJ2-7; TRBD2 might be the D (5 bases). This receptor was identified in a man between 18 and 35 years old with HIV. The specimen comprised unsorted PBMCs, sampled 0.4 years after starting antiretroviral therapy. CDR3 protein: CASSFRGYEQYF. CDR3 coding DNA: TGTGCCAGCAGTTTCCGGGGATACGAGCAGTACTTC.